The 20 T cell receptor beta chains below all came from one sample that was sequenced in a study of blood T cell repertoires in COVID-19. Sequencing used immunoSEQ multiplex PCR; TCRdb keeps in-frame clones, though not all of them. The table shows 60,000 to 95,000 clones, with approximately 74% occurring only once. The specimen was peripheral blood. The receptors stem from a human donor with acute or convalescent COVID-19. The donor label of this sample is uncertain.

The chain is built from TRBV7-3 and TRBJ2-3, with 7 positions matching TRBD2. The CDR3 spans 14 residues. Germline CDR1 SGHTA, CDR2 FQGTGA. V was pared by 5 bases and J by 4 bases, with 6 bases of the junction left unmatched. This CDR3 reads CASSISGIADTQYF. The CDR3 DNA sequence: TGTGCCAGCAGCATCAGCGGGATCGCAGATACGCAGTATTTT.

The chain's CDR3 is CASSVAGAGAPLHF. The CDR3 region has the DNA TGTGCCAGCAGCGTAGCAGGGGCTGGGGCACCCCTCCACTTT. This chain joins TRBV9 and TRBJ1-6, with D perhaps matching TRBD1 (6 bases). CDR3 length: 14 amino acids. The germline gives CDR1 SGDLS, CDR2 YYNGEE. V lost 0 bases and J 11 bases, leaving 12 bases between the germline ends.

This rearrangement joins TRBV18 to TRBJ2-7; 10 positions agree with TRBD1. Trimming took 5 bases from V and 5 from J; bases not matched to a gene: 9. This CDR3 has 15 residues. Germline V gene data show CDR1 as KGHSH and CDR2 as LQKENI. The CDR3 reads CASSSGQGFFDEQYV. The CDR3 DNA is TGTGCCAGCTCATCGGGACAGGGGTTTTTCGACGAGCAGTACGTC.

This chain links TRBV7-9 with TRBJ1-1; 7 bases are shared with TRBD1. The V gene end was trimmed by 5 bases and the J gene end by 3 bases; junction bases not matched to a gene: 9. The CDR3 is 15 amino acids. Looked up from germline, CDR1 is SEHNR and CDR2 is FQNEAQ (reference sequence). The CDR3 loop is CASSPQGQVHTEAFF. The CDR3 nucleotides read TGTGCCAGCAGCCCACAGGGGCAGGTCCACACTGAAGCTTTCTTT.

This clone appeared once. V is TRBV5-4 and J is TRBJ2-2; possible D gene TRBD2, 6 bases. V was cut by 2 bases and J by 9 bases, with 20 bases left in between. This CDR3 has 16 residues. CDR1 SGHNT and CDR2 YYREEE come from the germline V gene (reference sequence). The CDR3 DNA follows: TGTGCCAGCAGCTTTGGCGTGGGGGGATCCCTCCGGGAGCTGTTTTTT. This translates into CASSFGVGGSLRELFF.

The V call is TRBV28, the J call TRBJ1-2, with a weak D call TRBD1 (6 bases). Deletions cut 10 bases from V and 8 bases from J, with 17 bases between. CDR1 is MDHEN, CDR2 SYDVKM, per germline. This CDR3 has 12 amino acids. CDR3 region: CATRPGARGYTF. CDR3 DNA: TGTGCCACCCGACCAGGGGCCAGGGGCTACACCTTC.

The rearrangement links TRBV6-6 to TRBJ1-2; the D gene is possibly TRBD1 (6 bases). The CDR3 has 12 amino acids. V shed 6 bases and J shed 8 bases, with 13 bases lying between them. Germline V gene data show CDR1 as MNHNY and CDR2 as SVGAGI (reference sequence). CDR3 nucleotide sequence: TGTGCCAGCAGCGCTACAGGGTACGGCTACACCTTC. This gives the protein CASSATGYGYTF.

On this clone itself: A much larger clone differs by one base, so this may be a read error. This same CDR3 is encoded by further DNA sequences in the sample. V usage is TRBV9 and J usage is TRBJ1-2; 10 bases map to TRBD1. There are 14 residues in the CDR3. Germline V gives CDR1 SGDLS, CDR2 YYNGEE. J was trimmed by 3 bases and V by 3 bases; bases with no gene match: 2. The CDR3 DNA sequence: TGTGCCAGCAGCGCCGGACAGGGGGACTATGGCTACACCTTC. Its translation is CASSAGQGDYGYTF. Using reference TRBV9 and TRBJ1-2 for the parts outside the CDR3, the full variable domain is DSGVTQTPKHLITATGQRVTLRCSPRSGDLSVYWYQQSLDQGLQFLIQYYNGEERAKGNILERFSAQQFPDLHSELNLSSLELGDSALYFCASSAGQGDYGYTFGSGTRLTVV.

The chain recombines TRBV18 with TRBJ2-5; 9 nucleotides agree with TRBD2. Germline CDR1 and CDR2: KGHSH and LQKENI. The CDR3 spans 15 residues. With V trimmed by 2 bases and J by 3 bases, 4 bases remained unmatched. CDR3 amino acids: CASSPGIAGEETQYF. The CDR3 DNA follows: TGTGCCAGCTCACCAGGAATAGCGGGAGAAGAGACCCAGTACTTC.

The chain joins TRBV10-3 to TRBJ1-6; possibly TRBD1 for D (6 bases). V lost 2 bases and J lost 10, with 15 bases in between. This CDR3 comprises 15 residues. The V gene's germline CDR1 is ENHRY and CDR2 SYGVKD. The DNA for the CDR3 is TGTGCCATCAGTGAGCAGGACAGCCCGGGATCACCCCTCCACTTT. This codes for CAISEQDSPGSPLHF.

The rearrangement joins TRBV28 to TRBJ2-7, with 7 bases lining up with TRBD1. From germline, CDR1 is MDHEN and CDR2 SYDVKM. This CDR3 is built from 14 residues. Losses at the gene ends were 8 bases for V and 0 bases for J; bases not matched to a gene: 7. The CDR3 DNA sequence: TGTGCCAGCGCTCGGGACAGCACCTCCTACGAGCAGTACGTC. It encodes CASARDSTSYEQYV.

This sequence joins TRBV9 and TRBJ2-3; D is unresolved. Germline loops: CDR1 SGDLS, CDR2 YYNGEE. The CDR3 runs to 14 residues. Between the trimmed V and J ends, which lost 0 bases and 2 bases, there was a span of 7 bases. The CDR3 loop is CASSVVGFTDTQYF. CDR3 DNA sequence: TGTGCCAGCAGCGTAGTTGGCTTCACAGATACGCAGTATTTT.

This chain joins TRBV21-1 and TRBJ2-1; whether TRBD2, the table's D call, matches the DNA was not checked. TRBV21-1 is a recognized pseudogene. This CDR3 has 17 residues. The CDR3 reads CASSKEYGSGDYNEQFF. The CDR3 DNA reads as TGTGCCAGCAGCAAAGAGTACGGTAGCGGGGACTACAATGAGCAGTTCTTC.

V is TRBV28 and J is TRBJ2-3; the D gene is possibly TRBD1 (5 bases). The CDR3 is 12 amino acids. The V end was cut by 2 bases, the J end by 13 bases, with 13 bases between. Per germline, CDR1 MDHEN and CDR2 SYDVKM. The DNA of the CDR3 is TGTGCCAGCAGTTTACAGGGCAGGGTGGAGTATTTT. It codes for CASSLQGRVEYF.

The chain joins TRBV28 to TRBJ1-1, with D possibly matching TRBD1 (6 bases). Trimming pared 7 bases from V and 1 base from J, leaving 13 bases between. Germline V gives CDR1 MDHEN, CDR2 SYDVKM. CDR3 size: 14 residues. The CDR3 DNA follows: TGTGCCAGCAACCGGGACACGCGGAACACTGAAGCTTTCTTT. Protein sequence: CASNRDTRNTEAFF.

The gene calls are TRBV4-1 and TRBJ2-2; tentative D call: TRBD1 (6 bases). Trimming left V 1 base short and J 9 bases short, with 15 bases between. Germline V gene data show CDR1 as MGHRA and CDR2 as YSYEKL. The CDR3 has 15 residues. The CDR3 is CASSQGIPGARELFF. The CDR3 region has the DNA TGCGCCAGCAGCCAAGGCATCCCAGGGGCGCGGGAGCTGTTTTTT.

This clone occurred a few times. The chain is built from TRBV28 and TRBJ1-6, with TRBD1 as a possible D gene (6 bases). The CDR3 length is 16 residues. The germline V and J ends were trimmed by 7 bases and 9 bases, with 22 bases remaining between them. Germline lookup yields CDR1 MDHEN and CDR2 SYDVKM. The DNA of the CDR3 is TGTGCCAGCACGCAACCGTTAGGAACAGGGACTTCACCCCTCCACTTT. The encoded protein is CASTQPLGTGTSPLHF.

The gene calls are TRBV19 and TRBJ2-7, with 12 bases aligning to TRBD2. The V gene's germline CDR1 is LNHDA and CDR2 SQIVND (reference sequence). J lost 3 bases, V lost 5 bases, and 8 bases had no gene match. The CDR3 consists of 16 residues. The CDR3 protein is CASSPELAGGIYEQYV. The CDR3 DNA reads as TGTGCCAGTAGTCCCGAACTAGCGGGGGGAATCTACGAGCAGTACGTC.

The rearrangement links TRBV10-3 to TRBJ1-1; unclear D gene. The CDR3 loop spans 12 amino acids. V dropped 3 bases and J dropped 3 bases, with 5 bases sitting between them. Germline V gene lookup returns CDR1 ENHRY and CDR2 SYGVKD. The CDR3 region is CAISERDTEAFF. The DNA for the CDR3 is TGTGCCATCAGTGAACGGGACACTGAAGCTTTCTTT.

This clone appeared a few times. J is TRBJ2-5 and V is TRBV19, with TRBD2 matching over 11 bases. The germline CDR1 and CDR2 sequences are LNHDA and SQIVND (reference sequence). After removal of 5 bases from V and 5 bases from J, the junction contained 7 bases not matched to a gene. The CDR3 has 15 amino acids. Written as DNA, the CDR3 is TGTGCCAGTAGTGACACTAGCGGGAGTTGGGAGACCCAGTACTTC. Its protein is CASSDTSGSWETQYF.